The next 11 T cell receptor beta chains were all read from a single sample in a study of radiation and T cells in renal cell carcinoma. Time point defined: blood 2 weeks post-SBRT. Indicated treatment: 15 Gy SBRT to primary tumor, nephrectomy 4 weeks later. Sequencing used immunoSEQ multiplex PCR; TCRdb keeps in-frame clones, though not all of them. Of fewer than 55,000 clones in the sample, around three quarters were seen once. The input for sequencing was blood, taken from a patient whose treatment included radiotherapy and nephrectomy. All receptors derive from a woman aged 70-85 years with renal cell carcinoma.

The chain couples TRBV30 to TRBJ2-5, with 9 bases identical to TRBD2. The V gene end was trimmed by 6 bases and the J gene end by 2 bases; junction bases not matched to a gene: 4. This CDR3 spans 13 amino acids. Germline assignment: CDR1 GTSNPN and CDR2 SVGIG (reference sequence). The DNA for the CDR3 is TGTGCCTGTAGCGGGAGTAGTCAAGAGACCCAGTACTTC. It encodes CACSGSSQETQYF.

The chain uses TRBV7-9 and TRBJ2-6, with 8 bases matching TRBD1. Germline CDR1 is SEHNR and CDR2 is FQNEAQ (reference sequence). The CDR3 loop spans 16 amino acids. With V trimmed by 5 bases and J by 4 bases, 7 bases remained unmatched. Here the CDR3 reads CASSPGTGTGANVLTF. In nucleotides, the CDR3 is TGTGCCAGCAGCCCCGGGACAGGAACCGGGGCCAACGTCCTGACTTTC.

This chain links TRBV7-8 with TRBJ2-7; no firm D call. This CDR3 comprises 15 residues. CDR1 SGHVS and CDR2 FQNEAQ come from the germline V gene. The V end was cut by 2 bases, the J end by 0 bases, with 11 bases between. CDR3 in DNA: TGTGCCAGCAGCTTATATAGGTTTATCTCCTACGAGCAGTACTTC. Translated, it gives CASSLYRFISYEQYF.

The chain combines TRBV30 with TRBJ1-3, with D unresolved. V lost 0 bases, J lost 4 bases, and 19 bases lay in between. The CDR3 length is 17 residues. Per the germline V gene, CDR1 is GTSNPN and CDR2 is SVGIG (reference sequence). CDR3 in amino acids: CAWSVQNFGFSGNTIYF. The DNA for the CDR3 is TGTGCCTGGAGTGTACAGAATTTTGGCTTCTCAGGAAACACCATATATTTT.

The genes are TRBV18 and TRBJ2-1, with 11 nucleotides matching TRBD1. From germline, CDR1 is KGHSH and CDR2 LQKENI. The V gene end was trimmed by 3 bases and the J gene end by 7 bases; junction bases not matched to a gene: 5. The CDR3 extends over 15 amino acids. The CDR3, as DNA: TGTGCCAGCTCACCCGGGACAGGGGGTGCAAATGAGCAGTTCTTC. Protein product: CASSPGTGGANEQFF.

The chain combines TRBV7-2 with TRBJ2-5; 15 bases are shared with TRBD2. Trimming cost V 4 bases and J 5 bases; bases outside gene matches: 8. Germline CDR1 is SGHTA and CDR2 is FQGNSA. The CDR3 contains 17 residues. The CDR3 DNA reads as TGTGCCAGCAGCTCTGGACTAGCGGGAGGGGTGTGGGAGACCCAGTACTTC. Translating gives CASSSGLAGGVWETQYF.

The genes are TRBV29-1 and TRBJ2-7, with 8 bases aligning to TRBD1. The junction had 6 bases not matched to a gene; V was cut back by 7 bases and J by 1 base. CDR1 is SQVTM, CDR2 ANQGSEA, per germline. This CDR3 is 13 amino acids long. Here the CDR3 DNA reads TGCAGCGCCTCAAGGACAGGGTCCTACGAGCAGTACTTC. Its protein is CSASRTGSYEQYF.

The rearrangement uses TRBV7-6 and TRBJ2-2; 11 bases are shared with TRBD2. CDR1 and CDR2 from the germline V gene are SGHVS and FNYEAQ. This CDR3 is 17 amino acids long. V lost 2 bases, J lost 5 bases, and 7 bases stayed unmatched. In nucleotides, the CDR3 is TGTGCCAGCAGCTTACTAGCGGGAGGCCCGGGAACCGGGGAGCTGTTTTTT. Amino acids: CASSLLAGGPGTGELFF.

V and J are TRBV18 and TRBJ1-5, with D possibly TRBD1 on 6 matching bases. The CDR3 spans 16 residues. Germline V gene data show CDR1 as KGHSH and CDR2 as LQKENI. Trimming took 6 bases from V and 5 from J, leaving 20 bases between them. The DNA for the CDR3 is TGTGCCAGCTCCCGAACACAGGGATCCCCTTATCAGCCCCAGCATTTT. Residues: CASSRTQGSPYQPQHF.

V gene TRBV27 combines with J gene TRBJ2-7; tentative D call: TRBD1 (6 bases). The length of the CDR3 is 15 residues. Germline CDR1 MNHEY, CDR2 SMNVEV (reference sequence). Trimming stripped 3 bases from V and 1 base from J, with 13 bases between. CDR3 nucleotides: TGTGCCAGCAGTTTGAGTGGGGGCCTTTCCTACGAGCAGTACTTC. This translates into CASSLSGGLSYEQYF.

The chain is built from TRBV7-2 and TRBJ1-1; 10 bases agree with TRBD1. J gave up 6 bases and V 3 bases, and 7 bases lay outside the gene matches. The germline gives CDR1 SGHTA, CDR2 FQGNSA. This CDR3 has 15 residues. The CDR3 loop reads CASSFSGQGFAEAFF. The CDR3, as DNA: TGTGCCAGCAGCTTCTCGGGACAGGGGTTCGCTGAAGCTTTCTTT.